This T cell receptor (beta chain) came from a study of blood T cell repertoires in COVID-19 (dated by TCRdb to about 2020). About the full investigation: Samples covering the acute and convalescent phases of COVID-19 were provided by collaborators in the United States, Italy and Spain. The material from the prospective study consisted of cDNA or gDNA derived from T cells, B-cell-depleted T cells, or PBMCs. The dataset comprised deeply sampled blood TCRbeta repertoires from subjects exposed to, actively infected with, or recovered from COVID-19. The repertoires were released in a freely available public database intended as a resource for research on the immune response to SARS-CoV-2. Samples were obtained from the ongoing ImmuneRACE study (first 160 participants) and from 1,254 subjects provided by 6 global collaborators. A de-identified subject ID, COVID-19 status, age in years and sex were almost always included in the sample metadata. Where available, HLA class I and class II types were taken from metadata supplied by the sample provider and were not determined by assay-based typing.

As regards this clone: The specificity of this receptor is unknown. No base quality values were provided; no much bigger clone lies one nucleotide off.

At one collaborating source in Seattle, patients were enrolled during active infection and were followed longitudinally through the course of disease. Whole blood was collected in K2EDTA tubes by collaborating institutions according to the institutions' own protocols. For TCRbeta analysis, collaborators shipped samples in one of three forms: frozen whole blood, isolated PBMCs, or DNA extracted from either of those sample types. The immunoSEQ Assay, a bias-controlled multiplex PCR, was used to amplify TCRbeta CDR3 regions from genomic DNA. The original pipeline was this. The number of nucleated cells in each sample was estimated from the amplification of reference gene primers within the assay. Sequence reads were collapsed and filtered to measure the absolute abundance of every unique TCRbeta CDR3 rearrangement. Productive Simpson clonality was computed per sample as the square root of Simpson's diversity index over productive rearrangements. This immuneACCESS table, as held by TCRdb, lists in-frame sequences with V and J called but not all clones. Of the missing ones, under half trace to an unresolved V gene in checked studies; the others have no known cause. V and J calls and clone size are as listed in that table; D and trimming were resolved from the DNA. The sample yields 150,000 to 200,000 clones; just over 90% were counted once. Jointly, the top ten make up roughly 1.9% of the sample.

The paper as a whole reports these results and caveats: The quantity of clinical and demographic metadata differed by source and by participant and was supplied without curation.

A distance of 13 bases separates the germline ends of V and J, which lose 7 bases and 4 bases respectively. CDR1 and CDR2 were assigned from the germline V gene (reference sequence) as MNHNY and SVGAGI. The CDR3 sequence holds 13 residues, the cysteine and phenylalanine included. The read is trimmed to its CDR3 DNA, 39 bases read in frame from base 1. The sample was peripheral blood. The sequence joins TRBV6-6 to TRBJ1-2; the D segment could be TRBD1, given 5 matching bases. The TCR was taken from an older woman with COVID-19, enrolled during active disease. Here is the DNA: TGTGCCAGCAAGGAGGGGTCCCCCTATGGCTACACCTTC. This yields the protein CASKEGSPYGYTF.